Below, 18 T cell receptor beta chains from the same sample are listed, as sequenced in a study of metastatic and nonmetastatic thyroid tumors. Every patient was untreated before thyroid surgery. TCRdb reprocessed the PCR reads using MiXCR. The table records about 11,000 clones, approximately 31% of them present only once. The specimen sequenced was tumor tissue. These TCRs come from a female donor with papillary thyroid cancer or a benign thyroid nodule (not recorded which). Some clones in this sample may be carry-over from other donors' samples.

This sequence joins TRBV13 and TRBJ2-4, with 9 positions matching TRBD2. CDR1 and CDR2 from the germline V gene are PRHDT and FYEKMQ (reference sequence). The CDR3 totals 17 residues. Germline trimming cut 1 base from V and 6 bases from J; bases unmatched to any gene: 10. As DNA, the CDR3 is TGTGCCAGCAGCTTAGTGCGGGGGGGCGTTCGAGGAAACATTCAGTACTTC. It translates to CASSLVRGGVRGNIQYF.

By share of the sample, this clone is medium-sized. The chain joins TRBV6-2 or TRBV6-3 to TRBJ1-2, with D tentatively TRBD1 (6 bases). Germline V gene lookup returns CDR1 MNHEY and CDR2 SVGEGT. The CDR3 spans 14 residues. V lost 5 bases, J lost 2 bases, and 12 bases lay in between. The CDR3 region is CASSRSRGNYGYTF. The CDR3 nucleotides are TGTGCCAGCAGTCGGTCCAGGGGCAACTATGGCTACACCTTC.

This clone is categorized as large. CDR3 bases: TGTGCCATCAGTGAGTCGGTAGCGGGGGTAAAATACAATGAGCAGTTCTTC. This gives the protein CAISESVAGVKYNEQFF. This rearrangement joins TRBV10-3 to TRBJ2-1; 9 bases are a match to TRBD2. V lost 0 bases, J lost 4 bases, and 7 bases stayed unmatched. The germline V gene has CDR1 ENHRY and CDR2 SYGVKD. The CDR3 has 17 amino acids.

CDR3 DNA sequence: TGTGCCAGCAGCCGCAACGCGCAGGCGCCAGGAGGCTACACCTTC. Translation: CASSRNAQAPGGYTF. The V gene is TRBV7-2, the J gene TRBJ1-2; no definite D call. With 5 bases removed from V and 8 bases from J, the gap between germline ends came to 21 bases. This CDR3 is built from 15 residues. Germline V gives CDR1 SGHTA, CDR2 FQGNSA.

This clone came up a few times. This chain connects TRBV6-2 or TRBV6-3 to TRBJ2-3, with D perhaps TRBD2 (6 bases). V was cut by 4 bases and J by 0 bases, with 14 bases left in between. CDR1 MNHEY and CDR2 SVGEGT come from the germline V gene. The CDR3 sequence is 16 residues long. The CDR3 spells CASSSSSGTSTDTQYF. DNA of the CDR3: TGTGCCAGCAGTTCGAGTTCGGGGACTAGCACAGATACGCAGTATTTT.

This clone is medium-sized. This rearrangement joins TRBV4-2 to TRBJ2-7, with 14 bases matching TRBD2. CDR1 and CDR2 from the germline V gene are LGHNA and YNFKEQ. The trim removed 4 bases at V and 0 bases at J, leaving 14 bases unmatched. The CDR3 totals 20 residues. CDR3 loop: CASSPHPGLAGAKSSYEQYF. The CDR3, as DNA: TGTGCCAGCAGCCCGCACCCGGGACTAGCGGGGGCCAAGAGCTCCTACGAGCAGTACTTC.

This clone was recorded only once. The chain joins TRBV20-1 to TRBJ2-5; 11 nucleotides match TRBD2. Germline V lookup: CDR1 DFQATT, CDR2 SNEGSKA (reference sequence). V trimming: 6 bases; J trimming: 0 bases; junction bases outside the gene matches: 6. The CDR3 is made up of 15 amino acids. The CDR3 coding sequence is TGCAGTGCCAAAAGACTAGCGGGAAACCAAGAGACCCAGTACTTC. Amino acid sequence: CSAKRLAGNQETQYF.

The CDR3 sequence is CASSIGTARNTEAFF. The CDR3 bases are TGTGCCAGCAGCATCGGGACGGCGCGAAACACTGAAGCTTTCTTT. The chain is built from TRBV11-2 and TRBJ1-1; maybe TRBD1 (5 bases). CDR1 is SGHAT, CDR2 FQNNGV, per germline. The CDR3 is 15 amino acids. V was pared by 5 bases and J by 2 bases, with 15 bases between. Using reference TRBV11-2 and TRBJ1-1 for the parts outside the CDR3, the full variable domain is EAGVAQSPRYKIIEKRQSVAFWCNPISGHATLYWYQQILGQGPKLLIQFQNNGVVDDSQLPKDRFSAERLKGVDSTLKIQPAKLEDSAVYLCASSIGTARNTEAFFGQGTRLTVV.

CDR3 loop: CASGGGETDTQYF. CDR3 DNA: TGTGCCAGCGGAGGGGGGGAGACAGATACGCAGTATTTT. The rearrangement joins TRBV6-2 or TRBV6-3 to TRBJ2-3, with a weak D call TRBD2 (7 bases). Trimming cost V 8 bases and J 3 bases, with 12 bases left between them. This CDR3 region has 13 residues. Germline CDR1 is MNHEY and CDR2 is SVGEGT.

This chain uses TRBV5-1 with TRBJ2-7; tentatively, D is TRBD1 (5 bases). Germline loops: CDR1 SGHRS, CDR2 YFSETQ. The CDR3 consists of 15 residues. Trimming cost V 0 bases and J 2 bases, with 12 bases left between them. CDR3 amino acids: CASSLDGAPAYEQYF. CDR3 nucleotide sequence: TGCGCCAGCAGCTTGGATGGGGCTCCAGCCTACGAGCAGTACTTC. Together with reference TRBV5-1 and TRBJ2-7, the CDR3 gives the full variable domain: KAGVTQTPRYLIKTRGQQVTLSCSPISGHRSVSWYQQTPGQGLQFLFEYFSETQRNKGNFPGRFSGRQFSNSRSEMNVSTLELGDSALYLCASSLDGAPAYEQYFGPGTRLTVT.

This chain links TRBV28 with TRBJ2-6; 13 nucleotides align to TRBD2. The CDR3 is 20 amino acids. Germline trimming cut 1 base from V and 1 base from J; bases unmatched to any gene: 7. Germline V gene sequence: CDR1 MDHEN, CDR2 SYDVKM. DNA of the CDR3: TGTGCCAGCAGTTTATCCCTCGGACTAGCGGGAGCATCTGGGGCCAACGTCCTGACTTTC. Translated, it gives CASSLSLGLAGASGANVLTF.

The CDR3: CASSDEKEPVTF. CDR3 in DNA: TGTGCCAGCAGCGATGAGAAAGAGCCAGTCACCTTC. The chain employs TRBV11-2 and TRBJ1-2, with D unclear. CDR1 is SGHAT and CDR2 is FQNNGV in the germline V gene. The V gene lost 5 bases and the J gene lost 13 bases, with 17 bases spanning the gap. This CDR3 is built from 12 residues.

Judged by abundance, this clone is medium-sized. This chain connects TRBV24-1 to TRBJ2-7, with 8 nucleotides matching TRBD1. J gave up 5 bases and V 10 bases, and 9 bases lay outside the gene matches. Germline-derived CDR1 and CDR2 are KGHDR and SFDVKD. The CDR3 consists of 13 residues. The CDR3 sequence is CATSRGPYHEQYF. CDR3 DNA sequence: TGTGCCACAAGCAGGGGGCCGTATCACGAGCAGTACTTC.

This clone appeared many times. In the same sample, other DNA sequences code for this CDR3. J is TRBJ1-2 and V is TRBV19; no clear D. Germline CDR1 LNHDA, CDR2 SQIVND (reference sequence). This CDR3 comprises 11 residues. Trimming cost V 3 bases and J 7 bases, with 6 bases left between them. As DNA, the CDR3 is TGTGCCAGTAGTATCGGAAGTGGCTACACCTTC. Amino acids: CASSIGSGYTF. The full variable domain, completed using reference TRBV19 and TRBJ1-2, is DGGITQSPKYLFRKEGQNVTLSCEQNLNHDAMYWYRQDPGQGLRLIYYSQIVNDFQKGDIAEGYSVSREKKESFPLTVTSAQKNPTAFYLCASSIGSGYTFGSGTRLTVV.

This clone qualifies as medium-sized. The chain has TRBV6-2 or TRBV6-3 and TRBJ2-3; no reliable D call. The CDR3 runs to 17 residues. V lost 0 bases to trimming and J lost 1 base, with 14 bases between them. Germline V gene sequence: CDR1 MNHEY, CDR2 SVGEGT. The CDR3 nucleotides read TGTGCCAGCAGTTACTCGAAGAAAGCCCTGGGCACAGATACGCAGTATTTT. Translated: CASSYSKKALGTDTQYF.

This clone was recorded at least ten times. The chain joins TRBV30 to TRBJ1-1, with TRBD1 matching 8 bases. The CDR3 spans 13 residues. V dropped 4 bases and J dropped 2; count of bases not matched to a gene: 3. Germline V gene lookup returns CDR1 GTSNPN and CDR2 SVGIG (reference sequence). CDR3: CAWTGGFNTEAFF. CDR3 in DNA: TGTGCCTGGACAGGGGGCTTTAACACTGAAGCTTTCTTT.

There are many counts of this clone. As DNA, the CDR3 is TGTGCCAGTAAATTGTCGGGGAATCAGCCCCAGCATTTT. Its protein is CASKLSGNQPQHF. The J gene is TRBJ1-5, the V gene TRBV12-3 or TRBV12-4; the D is unclear. V lost 9 bases and J 4 bases, leaving 13 bases between the germline ends. The CDR3 has 13 amino acids.

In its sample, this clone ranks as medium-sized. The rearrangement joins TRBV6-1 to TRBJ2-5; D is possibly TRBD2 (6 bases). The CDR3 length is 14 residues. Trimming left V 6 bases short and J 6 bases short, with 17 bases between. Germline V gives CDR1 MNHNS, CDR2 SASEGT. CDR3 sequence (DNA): TGTGCCAGCAGGGAGGGACGCCATCGGCAGACCCAGTACTTC. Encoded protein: CASREGRHRQTQYF.